The sequence of this TCR beta chain was determined in a study of T cell repertoires in cytomegalovirus infection. This clonotype occurred many times. TCRdb reanalysed the reads using MiXCR and keeps one entry per CDR3 protein. Here the sample spans some 440,000 distinct CDR3 sequences, approximately 32% being singletons. V gave up 6 bases and J gave up 7 bases; unmatched junction bases: 8. There are 13 residues in the CDR3. Sample: PBMCs. The receptor's source is a human donor in good health (CMV status not recorded). Some clones in this sample may be carry-over from other donors' samples. The rearrangement joins TRBV12-3 or TRBV12-4 to TRBJ1-2, with 7 bases lining up with TRBD1. The CDR3: CASSTGDDRGYTF. The CDR3 nucleotides read TGTGCCAGCAGCACAGGGGATGATCGTGGCTACACCTTC.